Sequencing of this T cell receptor beta chain was carried out in a study of blood T cell repertoires in COVID-19. Study-level background: Sites across the United States, Italy and Spain contributed samples from acute and convalescent COVID-19. The analysed material was cDNA or gDNA that came from T cells, B-cell-depleted T cells, or PBMCs.

Germline V gives CDR1 ENHRY, CDR2 SYGVKD. V lost 2 bases and J lost 2; bases outside the gene matches: 6. The CDR3 sequence is 16 residues long. In the source study's methods: Counts of nucleated cells, estimated from reference gene primer amplification, were obtained. The repertoire was sequenced with immunoSEQ multiplex PCR; TCRdb's copy has only in-frame clones and lacks some. Clone size and the V and J calls come from that table; the DNA yielded D and trimming. The sample has about 160,000 clones, roughly 86% seen once; the top ten hold 3.5% to 4%. The source is a woman aged 55-70 years who had recovered from COVID-19. V is TRBV10-3 and J is TRBJ1-2; 9 bases line up with TRBD1. Sequenced material: peripheral blood. The CDR3 nucleotides read TGTGCCATCAGTGAGGAGGGACAGGGTCTCAACTATGGCTACACCTTC. Protein product: CAISEEGQGLNYGYTF.